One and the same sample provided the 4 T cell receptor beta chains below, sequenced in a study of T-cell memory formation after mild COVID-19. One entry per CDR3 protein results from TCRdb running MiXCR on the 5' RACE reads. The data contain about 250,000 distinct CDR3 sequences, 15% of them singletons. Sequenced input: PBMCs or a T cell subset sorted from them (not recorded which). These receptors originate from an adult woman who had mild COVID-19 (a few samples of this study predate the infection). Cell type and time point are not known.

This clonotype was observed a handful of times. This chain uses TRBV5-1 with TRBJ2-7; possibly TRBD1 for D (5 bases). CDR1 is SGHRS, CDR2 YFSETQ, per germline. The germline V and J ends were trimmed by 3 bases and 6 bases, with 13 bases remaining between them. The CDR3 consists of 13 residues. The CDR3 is CASSSQTGGEQYF. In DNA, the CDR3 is TGCGCCAGCAGCTCCCAAACAGGCGGCGAGCAGTACTTC.

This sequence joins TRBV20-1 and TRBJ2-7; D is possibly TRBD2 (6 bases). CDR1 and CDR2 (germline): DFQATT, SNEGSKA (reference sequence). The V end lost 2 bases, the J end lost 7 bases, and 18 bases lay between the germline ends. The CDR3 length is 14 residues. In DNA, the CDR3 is TGCAGTGCTAGAAGCCCGGGACTCCCCCCTGAGCAGTACTTC. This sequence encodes CSARSPGLPPEQYF.

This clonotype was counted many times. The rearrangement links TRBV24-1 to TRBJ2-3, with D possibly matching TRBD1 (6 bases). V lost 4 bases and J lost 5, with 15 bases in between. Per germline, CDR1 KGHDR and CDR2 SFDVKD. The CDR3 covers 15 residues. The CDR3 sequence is CATSDQGSAGDTQYF. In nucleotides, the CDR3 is TGTGCCACCAGTGACCAGGGGTCTGCTGGAGATACGCAGTATTTT.

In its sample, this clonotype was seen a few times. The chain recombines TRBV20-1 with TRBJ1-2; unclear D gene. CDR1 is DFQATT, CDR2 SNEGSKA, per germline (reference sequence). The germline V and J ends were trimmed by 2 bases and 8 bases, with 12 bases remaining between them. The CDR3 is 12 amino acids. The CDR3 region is CSARMRALGYTF. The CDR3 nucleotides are TGCAGTGCTAGAATGCGGGCCCTCGGCTACACCTTC.